These 16 T cell receptor beta chains came from one sample sequenced in a study of T cell responses to AZD1222 COVID-19 vaccine. This table comes from immunoSEQ multiplex PCR, and its TCRdb copy is limited to in-frame clones, with some not included. The table shows 110,000 to 150,000 clones, with 88% occurring only once. Sequences were derived from peripheral blood, sampled on day 0 of AZD1222 vaccination. These receptors were collected from an adult in good health.

The chain couples TRBV7-8 to TRBJ1-6; no firm D call. CDR1 is SGHVS, CDR2 FQNEAQ, per germline. V dropped 5 bases and J dropped 7 bases, with 12 bases sitting between them. This CDR3 is 14 amino acids long. The CDR3 here is CASSLRTVNSPLHF. CDR3 nucleotide sequence: TGTGCCAGCAGCCTGAGGACTGTCAATTCACCCCTCCACTTT.

This chain joins TRBV24-1 and TRBJ2-3; perhaps TRBD2 as D (6 bases). The germline gives CDR1 KGHDR, CDR2 SFDVKD. Between the trimmed V and J ends, which lost 5 bases and 3 bases, there was a span of 8 bases. The CDR3 runs 13 residues. The CDR3 is CATSVEGTDTQYF. In DNA, the CDR3 is TGTGCCACCAGTGTGGAGGGAACAGATACGCAGTATTTT.

The rearrangement uses TRBV5-1 and TRBJ2-5; 11 bases map to TRBD1. CDR1 SGHRS and CDR2 YFSETQ come from the germline V gene. J was trimmed by 0 bases and V by 4 bases; bases with no gene match: 5. The length of the CDR3 is 16 residues. DNA for the CDR3: TGCGCCAGCAGCGGCGGGACAGGGGGGTACCAAGAGACCCAGTACTTC. As protein: CASSGGTGGYQETQYF.

This rearrangement joins TRBV10-3 to TRBJ2-7, with a tentative D call TRBD1 (7 bases). The CDR3 has 15 residues. The germline CDR1 and CDR2 sequences are ENHRY and SYGVKD. V shed 3 bases and J shed 1 base, with 13 bases lying between them. The CDR3 nucleotides read TGTGCCATCAGTGAAGGCGGGACAGCTTCCTACGAGCAGTACTTC. This sequence encodes CAISEGGTASYEQYF.

This chain joins TRBV29-1 and TRBJ2-7; D is perhaps TRBD2 (6 bases). The CDR3 runs to 12 residues. Germline V gene lookup returns CDR1 SQVTM and CDR2 ANQGSEA. The V gene lost 1 base and the J gene lost 7 bases, with 11 bases spanning the gap. As DNA, the CDR3 is TGCAGCGTTGAAGCCGACGGGGGTGAGCAGTACTTC. It encodes CSVEADGGEQYF.

The CDR3 sequence is CASSLSLQGTNEKLFF. DNA of the CDR3: TGCGCCAGCAGCTTGTCCCTACAGGGAACTAATGAAAAACTGTTTTTT. The J gene is TRBJ1-4, the V gene TRBV5-1; maybe TRBD1 (6 bases). Germline V gene data show CDR1 as SGHRS and CDR2 as YFSETQ. This CDR3 is built from 16 residues. V was trimmed by 1 base and J by 1 base, leaving 11 bases between them.

V usage is TRBV25-1 and J usage is TRBJ2-3; 8 nucleotides match TRBD2. With 4 bases clipped from V and 1 base from J, the junction kept 7 bases outside the gene matches. CDR1 MGHDK and CDR2 SYGVNS come from the germline V gene. The CDR3 extends over 16 amino acids. The CDR3 sequence is CASSGPGAGGTDTQYF. The CDR3 region has the DNA TGTGCCAGCAGTGGTCCGGGAGCGGGGGGCACAGATACGCAGTATTTT.

The CDR3, as DNA: TGTGCCAGCAGCGTAGCTCCACTAGCGCCGAGCTCCTACAATGAGCAGTTCTTC. Amino acids: CASSVAPLAPSSYNEQFF. The chain recombines TRBV9 with TRBJ2-1, with 7 bases identical to TRBD2. The J segment lost 0 bases and the V segment lost 0 bases, leaving 9 bases of the junction unmatched. The CDR3 covers 18 residues. CDR1 is SGDLS, CDR2 YYNGEE, per germline.

The CDR3 loop reads CASTVGLGTTEAFF. The CDR3 bases are TGTGCCAGCACCGTCGGGCTGGGGACCACTGAAGCTTTCTTT. The chain joins TRBV9 to TRBJ1-1; D possibly corresponds to TRBD1 (5 bases). The V and J ends lost 6 bases and 4 bases respectively, with 16 bases between them. The CDR3 extends over 14 amino acids. Germline CDR1 SGDLS, CDR2 YYNGEE.

CDR3 sequence reads: CASKGTGVNTEAFF. CDR3 sequence (DNA): TGTGCCAGCAAGGGAACAGGGGTGAACACTGAAGCTTTCTTT. This sequence joins TRBV27 and TRBJ1-1; TRBD1 matches 7 bases. Unmatched junction bases numbered 5, after V lost 7 bases and J lost 0 bases. Germline CDR1 reads MNHEY; CDR2 reads SMNVEV (reference sequence). The CDR3 totals 14 residues.

V and J are TRBV12-3 or TRBV12-4 and TRBJ2-7; D is unresolved. Trimming left V 4 bases short and J 0 bases short, with 4 bases between. This CDR3 has 12 amino acids. The CDR3 spells CASSSGSYEQYF. CDR3 sequence (DNA): TGTGCCAGCAGTTCCGGCTCCTACGAGCAGTACTTC.

This rearrangement joins TRBV19 to TRBJ2-1; no clear D. V lost 5 bases and J lost 6, with 11 bases in between. This CDR3 contains 13 residues. Germline CDR1 LNHDA, CDR2 SQIVND (reference sequence). Here the CDR3 reads CASSLRLVNEQFF. The DNA for the CDR3 is TGTGCCAGTAGTTTGAGGTTGGTCAATGAGCAGTTCTTC.

The V call is TRBV29-1, the J call TRBJ2-1; D is unclear. This CDR3 has 12 residues. Trimming took off 7 bases at V and 10 bases at J, with 17 bases between the two ends. Germline CDR1 and CDR2: SQVTM and ANQGSEA. Here the CDR3 DNA reads TGCAGCGCTGCCCGAACTCCCCGGGAGCAGTTCTTC. Translating it yields CSAARTPREQFF.

V gene TRBV7-9 combines with J gene TRBJ1-2; the D is unclear. Trimming stripped 5 bases from V and 8 bases from J, with 15 bases between. Germline-derived CDR1 and CDR2 are SEHNR and FQNEAQ (reference sequence). The CDR3 runs 13 residues. CDR3: CASSPRGEHGYTF. The CDR3 DNA sequence: TGTGCCAGCAGCCCGCGCGGGGAGCACGGCTACACCTTC.

This chain joins TRBV28 and TRBJ2-5; TRBD2 might be the D (5 bases). Germline CDR1 and CDR2: MDHEN and SYDVKM. Trimming pared 3 bases from V and 5 bases from J, leaving 19 bases between. The CDR3 consists of 16 residues. CDR3 bases: TGTGCCAGCAGTTTTGGTTCCAGATATGGGGAGGAGACCCAGTACTTC. Translated: CASSFGSRYGEETQYF.

The gene calls are TRBV11-2 and TRBJ2-1; 14 nucleotides align to TRBD2. The J segment lost 8 bases and the V segment lost 0 bases, leaving 9 bases of the junction unmatched. CDR1 SGHAT and CDR2 FQNNGV come from the germline V gene. The CDR3 totals 18 residues. Here the CDR3 reads CASSLDLGLAGGVDEQFF. In nucleotides, the CDR3 is TGTGCCAGCAGCTTAGATTTAGGACTAGCGGGAGGAGTCGATGAGCAGTTCTTC. Full variable domain (missing parts from reference TRBV11-2 and TRBJ2-1): EAGVAQSPRYKIIEKRQSVAFWCNPISGHATLYWYQQILGQGPKLLIQFQNNGVVDDSQLPKDRFSAERLKGVDSTLKIQPAKLEDSAVYLCASSLDLGLAGGVDEQFFGPGTRLTVL.